One sample yielded the 28 T cell receptor beta chains listed below, sequenced in a study of shared clonotypes between healthy human individuals. Naive CD8 cells, CD45RO-negative and positively selected for CCR7, excluded terminally differentiated effector memory CD45RA+ cells. Clones were read by immunoSEQ multiplex PCR, and TCRdb kept only the in-frame ones, dropping some. The sample comprises some 1,900,000 clones, approximately 94% of which are singletons, and under 1.5% rests with the top ten. Sequencing was carried out using naive CD8+ T cells sorted from blood. The receptors here all came from a man in his late teens or twenties in good health.

This clone was detected only once. The chain couples TRBV6-5 to TRBJ2-2; D unresolved. With 4 bases removed from V and 8 bases from J, the gap between germline ends came to 11 bases. CDR1 MNHEY and CDR2 SVGAGI come from the germline V gene. The CDR3 loop spans 13 amino acids. This CDR3 is CASSSDFGGELFF. The CDR3 nucleotides read TGTGCCAGCAGTTCCGATTTTGGTGGGGAGCTGTTTTTT.

This sequence joins TRBV4-1 and TRBJ2-7; D remains unclear. Germline lookup yields CDR1 MGHRA and CDR2 YSYEKL. The CDR3 extends over 12 amino acids. The V end lost 4 bases, the J end lost 3 bases, and 7 bases lay between the germline ends. This CDR3 reads CASSPEGYEQYF. DNA of the CDR3: TGCGCCAGCAGCCCCGAAGGCTACGAGCAGTACTTC.

This chain uses TRBV30 with TRBJ1-2; no clear D gene. Trimming took off 4 bases at V and 7 bases at J, with 19 bases between the two ends. This CDR3 is 14 amino acids long. Germline V gives CDR1 GTSNPN, CDR2 SVGIG (reference sequence). The CDR3 is CAWTPTPGSSGYTF. DNA of the CDR3: TGTGCCTGGACCCCAACCCCAGGATCCTCTGGCTACACCTTC.

The rearrangement links TRBV27 to TRBJ2-3; 10 nucleotides agree with TRBD2. Trimming cost V 2 bases and J 2 bases; bases outside gene matches: 4. Germline lookup yields CDR1 MNHEY and CDR2 SMNVEV (reference sequence). The length of the CDR3 is 16 residues. The CDR3 DNA is TGTGCCAGCAGTTTAGAAGCGGGAGGGCCCACAGATACGCAGTATTTT. Its translation is CASSLEAGGPTDTQYF.

A word on this clone: The sample has other DNA sequences that encode this CDR3 too. The V call is TRBV11-2, the J call TRBJ2-2; no reliable D call. The CDR3 runs to 13 residues. The germline gives CDR1 SGHAT, CDR2 FQNNGV. Trimming removed 2 bases at V and 5 bases at J, with 6 bases between. The CDR3 loop is CASSLSGTGELFF. The CDR3 coding sequence is TGTGCCAGCAGCTTAAGTGGAACCGGGGAGCTGTTTTTT.

This sequence joins TRBV2 and TRBJ2-5; unclear D gene. This CDR3 region has 14 residues. Germline lookup yields CDR1 SNHLY and CDR2 FYNNEI. V was clipped by 4 bases and J by 2 bases, with 11 bases between them. DNA of the CDR3: TGTGCCAGCAGTGGCCCGGTTGGTCAAGAGACCCAGTACTTC. Amino acids: CASSGPVGQETQYF.

The V gene is TRBV18, the J gene TRBJ1-3; 7 bases line up with TRBD1. In germline, CDR1 is KGHSH, CDR2 LQKENI. This CDR3 has 12 residues. Trimming at V came to 3 bases and at J to 9 bases, leaving 2 bases not matched to a gene. The CDR3 DNA is TGTGCCAGCTCACCGGGACAGCCCACCATATATTTT. Its protein product is CASSPGQPTIYF.

The chain couples TRBV5-1 to TRBJ1-1; 7 bases align to TRBD1. Germline V gene lookup returns CDR1 SGHRS and CDR2 YFSETQ. This CDR3 is built from 18 residues. V trimming: 1 base; J trimming: 0 bases; junction bases outside the gene matches: 12. CDR3 bases: TGCGCCAGCAGCTTGTCCGGGCCAGGGGGAAGAATGAACACTGAAGCTTTCTTT. Translated: CASSLSGPGGRMNTEAFF.

The CDR3: CASSQGPPYEQYF. As DNA, the CDR3 is TGTGCCAGCAGTCAGGGTCCCCCTTACGAGCAGTACTTC. This rearrangement joins TRBV27 to TRBJ2-7, with a possible D match to TRBD1 (5 bases). The germline V gene encodes CDR1 MNHEY and CDR2 SMNVEV (reference sequence). The V gene lost 5 bases and the J gene lost 4 bases, with 12 bases spanning the gap. The CDR3 is 13 residues long.

V is TRBV2 and J is TRBJ2-2; the D gene could be TRBD1 or TRBD2 (5 bases each). Germline V gene lookup returns CDR1 SNHLY and CDR2 FYNNEI. The CDR3 covers 16 residues. V dropped 5 bases and J dropped 4 bases, with 17 bases sitting between them. In nucleotides, the CDR3 is TGTGCCAGCAGTACCCCTAGAGGGGTGGTCACCGGGGAGCTGTTTTTT. This translates into CASSTPRGVVTGELFF.

The rearrangement links TRBV4-1 to TRBJ2-3; D is uncertain. The CDR3 has 15 amino acids. Germline V lookup: CDR1 MGHRA, CDR2 YSYEKL. Trimming removed 1 base at V and 0 bases at J, with 8 bases between. This CDR3 reads CASSQVPRSTDTQYF. The CDR3 nucleotides read TGCGCCAGCAGCCAAGTGCCTAGAAGCACAGATACGCAGTATTTT.

The rearrangement joins TRBV19 to TRBJ1-5; D unclear. Germline CDR1 and CDR2: LNHDA and SQIVND (reference sequence). V shed 11 bases and J shed 0 bases, with 17 bases lying between them. This CDR3 has 15 residues. The CDR3 region is CASKPTSYSNQPQHF. The DNA of the CDR3 is TGTGCCTCCAAACCCACCAGTTATAGCAATCAGCCCCAGCATTTT. Supplemented by reference TRBV19 and TRBJ1-5, the full variable domain reads DGGITQSPKYLFRKEGQNVTLSCEQNLNHDAMYWYRQDPGQGLRLIYYSQIVNDFQKGDIAEGYSVSREKKESFPLTVTSAQKNPTAFYLCASKPTSYSNQPQHFGDGTRLSIL.

Only one count was recorded for this clone. This chain connects TRBV7-9 to TRBJ2-7, with 9 bases aligning to TRBD1. CDR1 is SEHNR and CDR2 is FQNEAQ in the germline V gene (reference sequence). V lost 4 bases and J lost 2; bases outside the gene matches: 12. The CDR3 has 17 residues. The CDR3 region has the DNA TGTGCCAGCAGCTCCCCGGCGGGGACAGGGCATACCTACGAGCAGTACTTC. Translating gives CASSSPAGTGHTYEQYF.

J is TRBJ1-1 and V is TRBV30, with D possibly matching TRBD1 (6 bases). The CDR3 sequence is 13 residues long. Germline values: CDR1 GTSNPN, CDR2 SVGIG (reference sequence). V dropped 4 bases and J dropped 2 bases, with 11 bases sitting between them. The CDR3 bases are TGTGCCTGGACAGGGGCGACAAACACTGAAGCTTTCTTT. It yields the protein CAWTGATNTEAFF. Based on the CDR3 plus reference TRBV30 and TRBJ1-1, the full variable domain is SQTIHQWPATLVQPVGSPLSLECTVEGTSNPNLYWYRQAAGRGLQLLFYSVGIGQISSEVPQNLSASRPQDRQFILSSKKLLLSDSGFYLCAWTGATNTEAFFGQGTRLTVV.

This chain connects TRBV7-2 to TRBJ2-3, with TRBD2 matching 8 bases. The V gene's germline CDR1 is SGHTA and CDR2 FQGNSA. The CDR3 consists of 14 residues. The ends lost 5 bases at V and 1 base at J; junction bases unmatched: 2. As DNA, the CDR3 is TGTGCCAGCAGCCAGACTAGCGGCACAGATACGCAGTATTTT. Amino acids: CASSQTSGTDTQYF.

This chain links TRBV12-5 with TRBJ2-7; TRBD1 matches 7 bases. The germline gives CDR1 LGHNT, CDR2 FRNRAP. The CDR3 is 14 residues long. V lost 2 bases, J lost 1 base, and 2 bases stayed unmatched. CDR3 bases: TGTGCTAGTGGTTTGTGGGACAGATCCTACGAGCAGTACTTC. Its translation: CASGLWDRSYEQYF.

This rearrangement joins TRBV28 to TRBJ1-4; a weak D match, TRBD1 (6 bases). Germline V gene data show CDR1 as MDHEN and CDR2 as SYDVKM. The CDR3 is made up of 17 amino acids. The germline V and J ends were trimmed by 5 bases and 4 bases, with 20 bases remaining between them. The CDR3 DNA sequence: TGTGCCAGCAGTCTTACCTCTGGAGGGGGGTTTAATGAAAAACTGTTTTTT. This gives the protein CASSLTSGGGFNEKLFF.

This chain joins TRBV4-3 and TRBJ2-5; D might be TRBD1 or TRBD2, each matching 6 bases. The CDR3 sequence is 15 residues long. The V end lost 0 bases, the J end lost 5 bases, and 13 bases lay between the germline ends. Germline V lookup: CDR1 LGHNA, CDR2 YSLEER. The CDR3 loop reads CASSQDDGGSETQYF. Here the CDR3 DNA reads TGCGCCAGCAGCCAAGATGACGGGGGCTCCGAGACCCAGTACTTC.

This chain connects TRBV2 to TRBJ2-3; the match to TRBD2 covers 7 bases. Germline CDR1 SNHLY, CDR2 FYNNEI. The J segment lost 6 bases and the V segment lost 2 bases, leaving 17 bases of the junction unmatched. The CDR3 consists of 18 residues. For the CDR3, the DNA is TGTGCCAGCAGTGAAACCCCGGGACTAAACTCCTGGGGGGATACGCAGTATTTT. Translated: CASSETPGLNSWGDTQYF.

V usage is TRBV7-9 and J usage is TRBJ2-2; maybe TRBD1 (7 bases). The CDR3 is 17 amino acids. Trimming left V 5 bases short and J 0 bases short, with 16 bases between. Germline V gene lookup returns CDR1 SEHNR and CDR2 FQNEAQ (reference sequence). For the CDR3, the DNA is TGTGCCAGCAGCCCGGAGGGACAGCATCCGAACACCGGGGAGCTGTTTTTT. It specifies CASSPEGQHPNTGELFF.

The chain has TRBV10-2 and TRBJ2-1, with TRBD2 matching over 14 bases. The CDR3 covers 16 residues. Trimming took 6 bases from V and 3 from J; bases not matched to a gene: 4. Germline V CDR1 and CDR2: WSHSY, SAAADI. In DNA, the CDR3 is TGCGCCAGCAGCTGGGGACTAGCGGGAGACTACAATGAGCAGTTCTTC. This translates into CASSWGLAGDYNEQFF.

The V gene is TRBV21-1, the J gene TRBJ2-5; the table names TRBD1, a call not compared with the DNA. TRBV21-1 is a pseudogene. CDR3 length: 17 amino acids. CDR3 bases: TGTGCCAGCAGCAAAGCACCTGTCGACAGCCTGCAAGAGACCCAGTACTTC. As protein: CASSKAPVDSLQETQYF.

V gene TRBV4-1 combines with J gene TRBJ2-2; D gene uncertain. Deletions cut 1 base from V and 4 bases from J, with 10 bases between. Germline V gives CDR1 MGHRA, CDR2 YSYEKL. This CDR3 region has 15 residues. The CDR3 spells CASSQVLGFTGELFF. For the CDR3, the DNA is TGCGCCAGCAGCCAAGTCTTAGGGTTCACCGGGGAGCTGTTTTTT.

This chain joins TRBV4-1 and TRBJ2-7; unclear D gene. Germline loops: CDR1 MGHRA, CDR2 YSYEKL. The germline V and J ends were trimmed by 2 bases and 5 bases, with 4 bases remaining between them. The length of the CDR3 is 11 residues. This CDR3 is CASSQFNEQYF. The CDR3 DNA sequence: TGCGCCAGCAGCCAATTCAACGAGCAGTACTTC.

The V call is TRBV9, the J call TRBJ2-3; TRBD2 aligns across 10 bases. J was trimmed by 3 bases and V by 5 bases; bases with no gene match: 3. The CDR3 covers 14 residues. The V gene's germline CDR1 is SGDLS and CDR2 YYNGEE. CDR3 DNA sequence: TGTGCCAGCAGAGCGGGAGGGCAAACAGATACGCAGTATTTT. It translates to CASRAGGQTDTQYF.

This chain uses TRBV11-2 with TRBJ2-5, with 10 bases aligning to TRBD2. CDR3 length: 17 amino acids. Germline V gene data show CDR1 as SGHAT and CDR2 as FQNNGV. V was clipped by 1 base and J by 4 bases; unmatched bases: 9. DNA for the CDR3: TGTGCCAGCAGCTTAGGTGCTAGCGGGAGATTAGGAGAGACCCAGTACTTC. It encodes CASSLGASGRLGETQYF. Full variable domain (remainder filled in from reference TRBV11-2 and TRBJ2-5): EAGVAQSPRYKIIEKRQSVAFWCNPISGHATLYWYQQILGQGPKLLIQFQNNGVVDDSQLPKDRFSAERLKGVDSTLKIQPAKLEDSAVYLCASSLGASGRLGETQYFGPGTRLLVL.

V is TRBV6-1 and J is TRBJ2-1, with 9 bases identical to TRBD2. Germline loops: CDR1 MNHNS, CDR2 SASEGT. After removal of 2 bases from V and 4 bases from J, the junction contained 6 bases not matched to a gene. The CDR3 extends over 16 amino acids. The CDR3, as DNA: TGTGCCAGCAGTGAAACCGGGACTAGCCTTTACAATGAGCAGTTCTTC. The encoded protein is CASSETGTSLYNEQFF.

V and J are TRBV10-2 and TRBJ2-6; D remains unclear. V dropped 5 bases and J dropped 0 bases, with 8 bases sitting between them. CDR3 length: 15 amino acids. The germline gives CDR1 WSHSY, CDR2 SAAADI. This chain's CDR3 is CASSIGYSGANVLTF. CDR3 in DNA: TGCGCCAGCAGTATCGGGTACTCTGGGGCCAACGTCCTGACTTTC.